This TCR beta chain stems from a study of blood T cells in healthy people across ages (dated by TCRdb to the mid-2010s). Background on the whole study: In model experiments, template switching captured about one uniquely barcoded TCR beta cDNA molecule for every two T cells. Two additional independent replicas of 1 million unique cDNA reads from the same blood draw were analyzed for two donors (one aged 18 to 30 and one aged 80 or older). To track age-related changes in TCR beta repertoire diversity, the study relied on deep sequencing normalized with unique cDNA molecular identifiers. The donors were divided into four age groups: young (average approximately 16 years), middle-aged (approximately 42), aged (approximately 62) and long-lived (around 87). To avoid experimental bias, donors of different ages were spread randomly across the sequencing lanes. Overall study outcomes, separate from this receptor: The long-lived group showed more naive CD4+ T cells, fewer expanded clones and increased TCR diversity than the aged group, suggesting age selection. Bulk unsorted PBMC profiling prevented conclusive comparison of naive and antigen-experienced compartments. Estimates of total diversity based on one million sequenced T cells were regarded as lower bounds and as underestimates. Observed TCR beta diversity per million T cells fell roughly linearly with age, and a significant reduction was already apparent by age roughly 40. Because the CMV infection status of the donors was unknown, age-related changes in expanded clonotypes may potentially have been confounded. The percentage of naive T cells measured by flow cytometry correlated strongly with observed TCR beta diversity.

This clonotype was seen once. Its antigen is not yet known. Germline is not matched at one junction end, which may reflect a read error. Systemically healthy Caucasian individuals from Russia, 35 to 40 in total and aged about 6 to 100 years, were included as donors. Each donor gave approximately 9.4 milliliters of peripheral blood, drawn into EDTA-treated Vacutainer tubes. PBMCs were isolated by Ficoll-Paque density-gradient centrifugation, with at least 7 million obtained per sample. Trizol reagent was used to extract total RNA from PBMCs, with at least 5 micrograms per sample. The percentages of naive CD45RAhigh/CD27high T cells were determined by flow cytometry on a PBMC aliquot from every donor. Receptor libraries were prepared by 5' RACE. These reads were obtained on an Illumina HiSeq 2500. A second PCR of 7 to 11 cycles was performed with a sample-barcoded 5' primer and a J-beta primer mix. A template-switch 5' adaptor carrying 12 random nucleotides introduced a unique molecular identifier onto each TCR beta cDNA molecule. Each sample yielded at least 3 million CDR3-containing paired-end reads. All of the RNA was converted into first-strand cDNA using the Mint cDNA synthesis kit, with a TRBC-specific oligonucleotide serving as the primer. Following uracil-DNA glycosylase treatment, a first 18-cycle PCR with universal primers M1SS and BC2_uni_R was performed on all cDNA. Per the original workflow: Each sample was normalized by randomly selecting 1 million high-quality reads, each carrying a distinct molecular identifier. Instead of being binned into consensus sequences, reads with shared molecular identifiers were discarded. MiTCR, with a Q25 quality threshold and the strictest error-elimination algorithm, was used for CDR3 identification, clonotype clustering and error correction. A nonparametric unseen species model with Euler transformation was used to estimate lower-bound total TCR beta diversity. Through fastp at Q25 and MiXCR, TCRdb rebuilt clones from the public reads, retaining in-frame beta chains. Duplicate CDR3 protein sequences are folded into a single record with the most common DNA and genes. Clone size and V and J calls follow TCRdb, not the original study. Within this sample are some 790,000 distinct CDR3 sequences, with 25% to 30% of them counted one time only. Approximately 15% of the sample belongs to the ten largest clones.

The CDR3, from cysteine to phenylalanine, totals 11 residues. This entry keeps only the CDR3 DNA: 33 bases, framed from base 1. Taken from the germline V gene (reference sequence), the CDR1 and CDR2 loops are MNHNY and SVGAGI. This receptor was obtained from a woman at least 80 years old in good health. The sequencing sample was made of blood. This sequence uses TRBV6-6 and TRBJ2-1; the D gene cannot be resolved reliably. Read as DNA, the sequence is TGTGCCAGCAGCTACTCGGTAGCGCAGTTCTTC. This encodes CASSYSVAQFF.